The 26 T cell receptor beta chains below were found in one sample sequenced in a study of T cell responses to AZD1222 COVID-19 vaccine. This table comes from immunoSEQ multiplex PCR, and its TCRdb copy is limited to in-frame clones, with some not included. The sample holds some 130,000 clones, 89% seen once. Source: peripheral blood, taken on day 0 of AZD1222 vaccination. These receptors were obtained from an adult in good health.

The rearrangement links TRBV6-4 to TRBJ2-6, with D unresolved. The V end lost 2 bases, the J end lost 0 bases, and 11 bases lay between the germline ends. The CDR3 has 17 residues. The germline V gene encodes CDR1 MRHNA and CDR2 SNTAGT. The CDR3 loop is CASSDRFQSSGANVLTF. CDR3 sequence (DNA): TGTGCCAGCAGTGACCGGTTTCAGTCCTCTGGGGCCAACGTCCTGACTTTC.

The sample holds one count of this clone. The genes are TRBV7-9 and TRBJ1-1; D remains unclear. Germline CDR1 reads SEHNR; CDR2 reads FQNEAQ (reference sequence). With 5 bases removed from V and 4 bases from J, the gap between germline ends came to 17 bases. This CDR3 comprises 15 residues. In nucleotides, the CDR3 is TGTGCCAGCAGCCCCAATTCGTTGGAGGTCACTGAAGCTTTCTTT. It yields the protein CASSPNSLEVTEAFF.

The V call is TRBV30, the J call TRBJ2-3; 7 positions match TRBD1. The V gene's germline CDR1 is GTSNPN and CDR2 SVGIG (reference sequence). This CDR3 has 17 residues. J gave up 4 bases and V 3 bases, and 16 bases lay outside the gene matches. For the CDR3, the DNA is TGTGCCTGGAGCTACTCCCCGGGACAGATTCCGGCAGATACGCAGTATTTT. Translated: CAWSYSPGQIPADTQYF.

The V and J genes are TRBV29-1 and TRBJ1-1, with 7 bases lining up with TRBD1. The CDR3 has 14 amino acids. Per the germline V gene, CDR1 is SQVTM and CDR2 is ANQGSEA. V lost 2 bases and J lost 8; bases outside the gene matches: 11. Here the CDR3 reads CSVESRQGELEAFF. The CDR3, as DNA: TGCAGCGTTGAATCTCGGCAGGGGGAGTTGGAAGCTTTCTTT.

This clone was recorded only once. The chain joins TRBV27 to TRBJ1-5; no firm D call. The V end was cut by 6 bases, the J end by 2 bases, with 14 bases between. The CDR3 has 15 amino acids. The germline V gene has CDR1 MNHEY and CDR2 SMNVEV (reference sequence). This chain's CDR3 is CASSLVAARNQPQHF. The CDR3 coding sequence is TGTGCCAGCAGCTTAGTCGCGGCCCGCAATCAGCCCCAGCATTTT.

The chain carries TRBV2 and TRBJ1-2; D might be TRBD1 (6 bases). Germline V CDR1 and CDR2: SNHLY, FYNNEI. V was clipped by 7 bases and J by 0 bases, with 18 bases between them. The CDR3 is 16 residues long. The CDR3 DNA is TGTGCCAGCAAGGGGGAAGACAGGCTTCCTAACTATGGCTACACCTTC. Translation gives CASKGEDRLPNYGYTF.

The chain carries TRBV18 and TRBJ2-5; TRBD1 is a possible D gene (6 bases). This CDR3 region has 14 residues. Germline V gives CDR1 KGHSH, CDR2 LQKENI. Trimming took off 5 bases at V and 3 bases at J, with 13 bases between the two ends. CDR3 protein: CASSVNPGEETQYF. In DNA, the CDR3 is TGTGCCAGCTCAGTAAACCCAGGGGAAGAGACCCAGTACTTC.

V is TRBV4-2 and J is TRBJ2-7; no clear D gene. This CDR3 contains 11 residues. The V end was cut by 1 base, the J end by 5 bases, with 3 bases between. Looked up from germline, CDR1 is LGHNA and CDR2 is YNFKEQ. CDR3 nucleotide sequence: TGTGCCAGCAGCCAAGCAGACGAGCAGTACTTC. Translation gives CASSQADEQYF.

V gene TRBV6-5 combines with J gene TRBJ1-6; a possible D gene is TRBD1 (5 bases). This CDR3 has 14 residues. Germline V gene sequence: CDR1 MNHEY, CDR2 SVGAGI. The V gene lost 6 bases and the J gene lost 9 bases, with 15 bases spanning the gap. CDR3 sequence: CASSGGRESSPLHF. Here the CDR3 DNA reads TGTGCCAGCAGCGGGGGGAGGGAGAGTTCACCCCTCCACTTT.

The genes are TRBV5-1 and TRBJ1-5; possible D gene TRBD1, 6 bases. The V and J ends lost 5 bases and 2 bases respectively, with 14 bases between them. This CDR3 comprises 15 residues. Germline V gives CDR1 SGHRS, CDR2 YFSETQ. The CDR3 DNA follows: TGCGCCAGCAGGCGGGACCCAGGGGGCAATCAGCCCCAGCATTTT. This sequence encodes CASRRDPGGNQPQHF.

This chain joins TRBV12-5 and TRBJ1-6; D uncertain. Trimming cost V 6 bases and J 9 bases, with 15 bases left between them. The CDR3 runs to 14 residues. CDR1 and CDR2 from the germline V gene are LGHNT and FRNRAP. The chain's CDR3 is CASGPGPLGSPLHF. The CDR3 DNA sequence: TGTGCTAGTGGCCCGGGCCCGCTAGGTTCACCCCTCCACTTT.

CDR3 DNA: TGTGCCAGCAGCGCGACCGTTGGAAACACCATATATTTT. It is translated as CASSATVGNTIYF. This sequence joins TRBV7-9 and TRBJ1-3; no definite D call. Per the germline V gene, CDR1 is SEHNR and CDR2 is FQNEAQ (reference sequence). The CDR3 has 13 amino acids. The V end lost 5 bases, the J end lost 3 bases, and 8 bases lay between the germline ends.

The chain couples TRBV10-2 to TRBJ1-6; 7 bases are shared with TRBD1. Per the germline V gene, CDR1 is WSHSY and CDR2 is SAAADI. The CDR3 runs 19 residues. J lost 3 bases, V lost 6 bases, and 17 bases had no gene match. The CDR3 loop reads CASSRGRPWDSVYNSPLHF. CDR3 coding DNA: TGCGCCAGCAGCCGTGGCCGTCCCTGGGACAGCGTCTATAATTCACCCCTCCACTTT.

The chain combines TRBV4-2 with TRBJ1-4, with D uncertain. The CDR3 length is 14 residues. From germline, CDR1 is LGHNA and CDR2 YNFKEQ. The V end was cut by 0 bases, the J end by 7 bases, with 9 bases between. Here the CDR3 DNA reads TGTGCCAGCAGCCAAGAGTCGCACCTTGAAAAACTGTTTTTT. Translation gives CASSQESHLEKLFF.

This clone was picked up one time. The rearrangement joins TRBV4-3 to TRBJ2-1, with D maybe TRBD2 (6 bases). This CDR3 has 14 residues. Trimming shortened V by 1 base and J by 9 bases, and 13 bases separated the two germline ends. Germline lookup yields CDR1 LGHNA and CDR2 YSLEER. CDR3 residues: CASSQVEGMGEQFF. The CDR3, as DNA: TGCGCCAGCAGCCAAGTGGAGGGGATGGGTGAGCAGTTCTTC.

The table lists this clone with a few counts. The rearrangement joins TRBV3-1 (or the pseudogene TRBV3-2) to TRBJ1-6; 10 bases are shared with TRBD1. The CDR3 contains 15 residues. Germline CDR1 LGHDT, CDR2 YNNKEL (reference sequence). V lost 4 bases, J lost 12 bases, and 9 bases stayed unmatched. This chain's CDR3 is CASSPTDRGRGPLHF. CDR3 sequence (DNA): TGTGCCAGCAGCCCAACCGACAGGGGGCGCGGACCCCTCCACTTT.

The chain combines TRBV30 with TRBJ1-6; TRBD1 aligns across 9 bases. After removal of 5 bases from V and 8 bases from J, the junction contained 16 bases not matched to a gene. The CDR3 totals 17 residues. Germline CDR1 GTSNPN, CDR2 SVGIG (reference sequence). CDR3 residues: CAWAARTGVFSYSPLHF. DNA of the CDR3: TGTGCCTGGGCGGCGAGGACAGGGGTTTTTAGCTATTCACCCCTCCACTTT. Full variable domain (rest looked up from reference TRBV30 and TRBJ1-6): SQTIHQWPATLVQPVGSPLSLECTVEGTSNPNLYWYRQAAGRGLQLLFYSVGIGQISSEVPQNLSASRPQDRQFILSSKKLLLSDSGFYLCAWAARTGVFSYSPLHFGNGTRLTVT.

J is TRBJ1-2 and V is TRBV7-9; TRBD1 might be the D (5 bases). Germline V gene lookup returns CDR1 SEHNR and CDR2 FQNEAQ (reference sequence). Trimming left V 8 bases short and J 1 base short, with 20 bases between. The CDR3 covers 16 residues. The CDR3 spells CASHGTASLFNYGYTF. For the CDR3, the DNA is TGTGCCAGCCACGGGACGGCGAGCCTATTTAACTATGGCTACACCTTC.

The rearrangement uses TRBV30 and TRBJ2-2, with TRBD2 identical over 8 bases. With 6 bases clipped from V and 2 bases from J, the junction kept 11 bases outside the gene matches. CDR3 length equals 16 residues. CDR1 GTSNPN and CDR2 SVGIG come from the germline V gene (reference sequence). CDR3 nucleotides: TGTGCCTGCCTACCGCGGGGGGCTTTAAACACCGGGGAGCTGTTTTTT. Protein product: CACLPRGALNTGELFF.

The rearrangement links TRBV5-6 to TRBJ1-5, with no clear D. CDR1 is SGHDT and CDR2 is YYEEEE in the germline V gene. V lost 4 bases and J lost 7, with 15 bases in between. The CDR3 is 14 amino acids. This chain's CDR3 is CASSPGLVGQPQHF. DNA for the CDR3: TGTGCCAGCAGCCCCGGTTTAGTAGGCCAGCCCCAGCATTTT.

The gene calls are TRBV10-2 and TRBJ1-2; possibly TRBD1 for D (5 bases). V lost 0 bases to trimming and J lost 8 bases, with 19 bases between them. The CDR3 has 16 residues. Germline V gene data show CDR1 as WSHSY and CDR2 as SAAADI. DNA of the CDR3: TGCGCCAGCAGTGAGTCGAGCCCCGGAATGGGGCGCGGCTACACCTTC. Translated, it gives CASSESSPGMGRGYTF.

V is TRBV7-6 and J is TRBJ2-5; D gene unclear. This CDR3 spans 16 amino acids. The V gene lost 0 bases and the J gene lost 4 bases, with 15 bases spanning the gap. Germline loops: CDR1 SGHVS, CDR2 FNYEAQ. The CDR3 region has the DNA TGTGCCAGCAGCTTAGCGGGCCGAGGCTTGTCAGAGACCCAGTACTTC. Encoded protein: CASSLAGRGLSETQYF.

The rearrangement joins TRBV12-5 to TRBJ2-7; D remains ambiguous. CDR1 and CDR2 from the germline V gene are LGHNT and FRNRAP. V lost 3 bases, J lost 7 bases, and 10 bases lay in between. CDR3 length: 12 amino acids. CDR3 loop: CASGLSAGEQYF. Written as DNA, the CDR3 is TGTGCTAGTGGTTTATCGGCCGGAGAGCAGTACTTC.

CDR3 in DNA: TGTGCCAGCAGTTACGAACTGGGGAATCAGCCCCAGCATTTT. This sequence encodes CASSYELGNQPQHF. This chain connects TRBV6-6 to TRBJ1-5; unclear D gene. CDR1 is MNHNY and CDR2 is SVGAGI in the germline V gene (reference sequence). Trimming left V 2 bases short and J 4 bases short, with 9 bases between. The CDR3 loop spans 14 amino acids.

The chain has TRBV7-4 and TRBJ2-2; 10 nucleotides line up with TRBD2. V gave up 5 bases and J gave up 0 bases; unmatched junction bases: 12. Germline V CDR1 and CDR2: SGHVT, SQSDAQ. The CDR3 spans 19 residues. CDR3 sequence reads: CASSTLAGASFANTGELFF. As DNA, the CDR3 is TGTGCCAGCAGCACGCTAGCGGGGGCCTCGTTCGCGAACACCGGGGAGCTGTTTTTT. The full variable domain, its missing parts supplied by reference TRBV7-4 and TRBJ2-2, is GAGVSQSPRYKVAKRGRDVALRCDSISGHVTLYWYRQTLGQGSEVLTYSQSDAQRDKSGRPSGRFSAERPERSVSTLKIQRTEQGDSAVYLCASSTLAGASFANTGELFFGEGSRLTVL.

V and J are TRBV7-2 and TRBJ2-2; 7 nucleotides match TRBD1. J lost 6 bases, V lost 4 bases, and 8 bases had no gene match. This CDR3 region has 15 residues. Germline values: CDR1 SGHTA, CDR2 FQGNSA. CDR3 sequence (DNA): TGTGCCAGCAGCTCGATCCTCGGGACAGCCGGGGAGCTGTTTTTT. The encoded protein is CASSSILGTAGELFF.